Shown below are 27 T cell receptor beta chains from a single sample sequenced in a study of CD8+ T cells in alopecia areata. cDNA prepared by RNA extraction and subsequent reverse transcription served as the template for sequencing. The protocol was immunoSEQ multiplex PCR, while the TCRdb copy is restricted to in-frame clones and leaves out a portion. The sample yields about 180,000 clones, about 61% seen once. Treatment given: oral pan-JAK inhibitor, 5-10 mg twice daily. This specimen consisted of CD4+ T cells sorted from blood, obtained at roughly week 55, from a patient treated with tofacitinib. These receptors came from a human donor with alopecia areata.

This clone was found a few times. CDR3 amino acids: CAISESLWDPTRTDTQYF. For the CDR3, the DNA is TGTGCCATCAGTGAGTCTCTTTGGGACCCAACCCGAACAGATACGCAGTATTTT. This sequence joins TRBV10-3 and TRBJ2-3; the D call may be TRBD1 or TRBD2 (5 bases each). V was clipped by 0 bases and J by 3 bases, with 19 bases between them. The CDR3 is 18 residues long. Germline V lookup: CDR1 ENHRY, CDR2 SYGVKD.

This clone was observed a few times. The chain has TRBV11-2 and TRBJ1-1, with a tentative D call TRBD1 (6 bases). Germline CDR1 SGHAT, CDR2 FQNNGV. CDR3 size: 14 residues. V was trimmed by 5 bases and J by 1 base, leaving 11 bases between them. The CDR3 coding sequence is TGTGCCAGCAGCGCCGAGACAGGGAACACTGAAGCTTTCTTT. This encodes CASSAETGNTEAFF. The variable domain in full, completed from reference TRBV11-2 and TRBJ1-1, reads EAGVAQSPRYKIIEKRQSVAFWCNPISGHATLYWYQQILGQGPKLLIQFQNNGVVDDSQLPKDRFSAERLKGVDSTLKIQPAKLEDSAVYLCASSAETGNTEAFFGQGTRLTVV.

This clone was observed a handful of times. The chain joins TRBV19 to TRBJ2-3; a possible D gene is TRBD1 (5 bases). Trimming took off 10 bases at V and 14 bases at J, with 16 bases between the two ends. This CDR3 comprises 10 residues. Looked up from germline, CDR1 is LNHDA and CDR2 is SQIVND (reference sequence). CDR3 sequence reads: CATYKGWWYF. CDR3 coding DNA: TGTGCCACCTACAAGGGGTGGTGGTATTTT.

V and J are TRBV4-1 and TRBJ1-1, with no clear D. CDR3 size: 15 residues. V was clipped by 2 bases and J by 4 bases, with 14 bases between them. Germline assignment: CDR1 MGHRA and CDR2 YSYEKL. This CDR3 is CASSQTPAAVTEAFF. In DNA form, the CDR3 reads TGCGCCAGCAGCCAAACTCCCGCGGCGGTCACTGAAGCTTTCTTT.

This clone has just a few counts. Other DNA sequences of this sample code for an identical CDR3. The V call is TRBV29-1, the J call TRBJ1-2, with D hard to call. This CDR3 has 11 amino acids. CDR1 is SQVTM, CDR2 ANQGSEA, per germline. The ends were cut back, 6 bases at V and 0 bases at J, with 5 bases in the middle. The chain's CDR3 is CSVGTNYGYTF. CDR3 bases: TGCAGCGTCGGCACTAACTATGGCTACACCTTC.

The chain combines TRBV29-1 with TRBJ1-5; possible D gene TRBD1, 5 bases. Trimming shortened V by 5 bases and J by 7 bases, and 15 bases separated the two germline ends. This CDR3 spans 13 amino acids. Germline CDR1 SQVTM, CDR2 ANQGSEA. The CDR3 sequence is CSVRQGLGQPQHF. CDR3 nucleotides: TGCAGCGTTCGGCAGGGCTTGGGACAGCCCCAGCATTTT.

This chain uses TRBV30 with TRBJ1-2, with TRBD1 identical over 7 bases. The CDR3 contains 12 residues. V shed 6 bases, J shed 4 bases, and the junction held 5 bases outside the gene matches. Germline values: CDR1 GTSNPN, CDR2 SVGIG (reference sequence). The CDR3 reads CACQGESYGYTF. CDR3 sequence (DNA): TGTGCCTGCCAGGGGGAATCCTATGGCTACACCTTC.

As to this clone: The same CDR3 can be traced to other DNA sequences in this sample. The rearrangement joins TRBV5-6 to TRBJ2-1, with D perhaps matching TRBD1 (5 bases). Germline V gives CDR1 SGHDT, CDR2 YYEEEE. V lost 4 bases and J 6 bases, leaving 5 bases between the germline ends. This CDR3 region has 11 residues. CDR3 residues: CASSRGNEQFF. Written as DNA, the CDR3 is TGTGCCAGCAGCAGGGGCAATGAGCAGTTCTTC.

The CDR3 spells CASTSDRVSTEAFF. CDR3 nucleotides: TGTGCCAGTACCTCGGACAGGGTGAGCACTGAAGCTTTCTTT. This chain connects TRBV19 to TRBJ1-1; 8 nucleotides match TRBD1. CDR3 length equals 14 residues. Losses at the gene ends were 7 bases for V and 4 bases for J; bases not matched to a gene: 8. CDR1 is LNHDA, CDR2 SQIVND, per germline (reference sequence).

V and J are TRBV5-1 and TRBJ1-5; D not certain. CDR3 length: 14 residues. V was trimmed by 0 bases and J by 1 base, leaving 5 bases between them. Germline lookup yields CDR1 SGHRS and CDR2 YFSETQ. CDR3 sequence: CASSLGPSNQPQHF. DNA for the CDR3: TGCGCCAGCAGCTTGGGACCGAGCAATCAGCCCCAGCATTTT.

In this sample, this clone turned up a few times. The chain couples TRBV19 to TRBJ1-1; D might be TRBD1 (6 bases). The CDR3 is 16 residues long. Trimming pared 7 bases from V and 6 bases from J, leaving 24 bases between. Germline loops: CDR1 LNHDA, CDR2 SQIVND (reference sequence). CDR3 region: CASKGQITGLRAEAFF. The CDR3 bases are TGTGCCAGTAAAGGGCAAATAACAGGGCTCCGCGCTGAAGCTTTCTTT.

In this sample, this clone turned up a few times. V gene TRBV4-1 combines with J gene TRBJ2-5; either TRBD1 or TRBD2 may supply D (5 bases each). Between the trimmed V and J ends, which lost 8 bases and 5 bases, there was a span of 15 bases. CDR3 length equals 13 residues. The germline V gene has CDR1 MGHRA and CDR2 YSYEKL. The CDR3 spells CASAGTPVETQYF. The CDR3 DNA reads TGCGCCAGCGCAGGGACCCCAGTGGAGACCCAGTACTTC.

This rearrangement joins TRBV15 to TRBJ1-1; no clear D. CDR1 is LNHNV and CDR2 is YYDKDF in the germline V gene (reference sequence). The V end was cut by 5 bases, the J end by 5 bases, with 12 bases between. CDR3 length: 13 residues. The CDR3 here is CATSGIRGTEAFF. CDR3 bases: TGTGCCACCAGCGGGATCCGAGGGACTGAAGCTTTCTTT.

This chain joins TRBV9 and TRBJ2-5; tentatively, D is TRBD1 (5 bases). V was trimmed by 3 bases and J by 2 bases, leaving 14 bases between them. Per the germline V gene, CDR1 is SGDLS and CDR2 is YYNGEE. CDR3 length: 15 residues. The CDR3 is CASSGPTATQETQYF. The CDR3 bases are TGTGCCAGCAGCGGACCGACAGCGACACAAGAGACCCAGTACTTC.

The gene calls are TRBV30 and TRBJ2-2; 12 nucleotides line up with TRBD2. Germline V gene sequence: CDR1 GTSNPN, CDR2 SVGIG (reference sequence). V dropped 4 bases and J dropped 8; count of bases not matched to a gene: 14. The CDR3 length is 17 residues. The CDR3 loop is CAWNTGLAGLLGGELFF. The CDR3 DNA follows: TGTGCCTGGAATACCGGACTAGCGGGACTTCTAGGGGGGGAGCTGTTTTTT.

There are a few counts of this clone. CDR3 nucleotide sequence: TGTGCCACCAGCAGAGTGAGGGATTCCCACAATGAGCAGTTCTTC. This gives the protein CATSRVRDSHNEQFF. The chain recombines TRBV15 with TRBJ2-1, with a weak D call TRBD2 (5 bases). This CDR3 contains 15 residues. Per germline, CDR1 LNHNV and CDR2 YYDKDF (reference sequence). The V and J ends lost 1 base and 5 bases respectively, with 12 bases between them.

This rearrangement joins TRBV27 to TRBJ1-1, with 7 positions matching TRBD1. In germline, CDR1 is MNHEY, CDR2 SMNVEV (reference sequence). Trimming removed 5 bases from V and 2 bases from J; junction bases left unmatched: 5. The CDR3 runs to 14 residues. The CDR3, as DNA: TGTGCCAGCAGTGCACAGGGGAGAAACACTGAAGCTTTCTTT. This gives the protein CASSAQGRNTEAFF.

The rearrangement links TRBV11-2 to TRBJ1-2; no reliable D call. The V gene lost 0 bases and the J gene lost 8 bases, with 16 bases spanning the gap. Per germline, CDR1 SGHAT and CDR2 FQNNGV. CDR3 length: 15 residues. For the CDR3, the DNA is TGTGCCAGCAGCTTAGATCCGAGCGGGTGGGGAGGCTACACCTTC. This translates into CASSLDPSGWGGYTF. The whole variable domain, remainder taken from reference TRBV11-2 and TRBJ1-2, is EAGVAQSPRYKIIEKRQSVAFWCNPISGHATLYWYQQILGQGPKLLIQFQNNGVVDDSQLPKDRFSAERLKGVDSTLKIQPAKLEDSAVYLCASSLDPSGWGGYTFGSGTRLTVV.

This clone was seen a handful of times. The chain recombines TRBV30 with TRBJ2-1, with D possibly being TRBD1 (6 bases). Trimming took 5 bases from V and 4 from J, leaving 12 bases between them. Per the germline V gene, CDR1 is GTSNPN and CDR2 is SVGIG (reference sequence). The CDR3 has 13 residues. CDR3 protein: CAWYRAPYNEQFF. CDR3 DNA sequence: TGTGCCTGGTACAGGGCACCATACAATGAGCAGTTCTTC.

The chain carries TRBV5-6 and TRBJ1-1; perhaps TRBD1 as D (6 bases). V lost 3 bases to trimming and J lost 0 bases, with 21 bases between them. Germline V gene lookup returns CDR1 SGHDT and CDR2 YYEEEE. The CDR3 is 18 residues long. In nucleotides, the CDR3 is TGTGCCAGCAGCTCAATTTATTCTGGGGGCCGGGTGAACACTGAAGCTTTCTTT. Its protein product is CASSSIYSGGRVNTEAFF.

This chain joins TRBV30 and TRBJ2-4; D remains ambiguous. The CDR3 totals 11 residues. V lost 0 bases and J lost 6, with 3 bases in between. Germline CDR1 reads GTSNPN; CDR2 reads SVGIG (reference sequence). The CDR3 nucleotides read TGTGCCTGGAGTGTAAGAAACATTCAGTACTTC. This codes for CAWSVRNIQYF.

The V and J genes are TRBV5-1 and TRBJ2-7; D may be TRBD1 (5 bases). The CDR3 consists of 13 residues. Germline assignment: CDR1 SGHRS and CDR2 YFSETQ. V was clipped by 6 bases and J by 0 bases, with 10 bases between them. CDR3 region: CASTFDSSYEQYF. In DNA form, the CDR3 reads TGCGCCAGCACCTTCGACAGCTCCTACGAGCAGTACTTC.

V gene TRBV6-1 combines with J gene TRBJ2-7; no clear D gene. CDR3 length: 14 amino acids. Germline values: CDR1 MNHNS, CDR2 SASEGT. Trimming removed 3 bases from V and 2 bases from J, with 11 bases in between. The CDR3 protein is CASSDENGAYEQYF. CDR3 bases: TGTGCCAGCAGTGATGAGAACGGAGCCTACGAGCAGTACTTC.

There are a few counts of this clone. The CDR3 loop reads CASTIHWGDGATYEQYF. The CDR3 DNA is TGTGCCAGCACCATCCACTGGGGGGACGGAGCCACCTACGAGCAGTACTTC. The V gene is TRBV7-3, the J gene TRBJ2-7; a weak D match, TRBD2 (6 bases). V lost 7 bases and J lost 2, with 24 bases in between. Germline CDR1 SGHTA, CDR2 FQGTGA. The CDR3 loop spans 17 amino acids. Together with reference TRBV7-3 and TRBJ2-7, the CDR3 gives the full variable domain: GAGVSQTPSNKVTEKGKYVELRCDPISGHTALYWYRQSLGQGPEFLIYFQGTGAADDSGLPNDRFFAVRPEGSVSTLKIQRTERGDSAVYLCASTIHWGDGATYEQYFGPGTRLTVT.

This clone was seen more than once but under ten times. J is TRBJ1-4 and V is TRBV29-1; D call uncertain. Germline V gene data show CDR1 as SQVTM and CDR2 as ANQGSEA. V was cut by 1 base and J by 5 bases, with 14 bases left in between. This CDR3 has 15 residues. The DNA for the CDR3 is TGCAGCGTTGAAGTCCTGGTAGATTTGAATGAAAAACTGTTTTTT. Encoded protein: CSVEVLVDLNEKLFF.

This clone was observed a few times. The chain joins TRBV27 to TRBJ1-4, with D unclear. Trimming left V 3 bases short and J 7 bases short, with 12 bases between. This CDR3 is 14 amino acids long. CDR1 MNHEY and CDR2 SMNVEV come from the germline V gene (reference sequence). In DNA form, the CDR3 reads TGTGCCAGCAGTTTCAGTCGTGGAGGTGAAAAACTGTTTTTT. It encodes CASSFSRGGEKLFF.

This clone was observed a few times. The V call is TRBV29-1, the J call TRBJ1-5, with 8 bases identical to TRBD1. Germline V gene data show CDR1 as SQVTM and CDR2 as ANQGSEA. J was trimmed by 4 bases and V by 6 bases; bases with no gene match: 5. CDR3 length: 13 residues. The chain's CDR3 is CSVQDRVNQPQHF. The CDR3 DNA follows: TGCAGCGTCCAGGACAGGGTGAATCAGCCCCAGCATTTT.